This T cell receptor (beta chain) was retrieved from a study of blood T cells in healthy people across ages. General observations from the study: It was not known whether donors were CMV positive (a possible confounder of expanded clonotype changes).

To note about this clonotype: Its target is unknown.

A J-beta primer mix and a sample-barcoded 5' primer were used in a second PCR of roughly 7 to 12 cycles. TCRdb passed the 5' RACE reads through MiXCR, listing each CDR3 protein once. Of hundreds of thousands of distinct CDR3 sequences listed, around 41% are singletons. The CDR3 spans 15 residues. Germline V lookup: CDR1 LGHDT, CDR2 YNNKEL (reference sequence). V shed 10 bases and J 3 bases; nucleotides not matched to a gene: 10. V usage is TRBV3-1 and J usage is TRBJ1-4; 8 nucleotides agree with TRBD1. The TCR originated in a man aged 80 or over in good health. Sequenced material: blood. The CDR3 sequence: CAISNRQGSNEKLFF. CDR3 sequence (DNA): TGTGCCATCTCAAATCGACAGGGGTCTAATGAAAAACTGTTTTTT.